The T cell receptor beta chain under discussion was sequenced for a study of T cell responses to AZD1222 COVID-19 vaccine. General study points: Vaccine-related CD4 TCRs covered spike, predominating at 160-218 and 743-854. Donors, mostly white British, included more females; clonal diversity was possibly underestimated. Receipt of two AZD1222 doses was followed by a rise in Spike-specific TCR breadth and depth.

The method was immunoSEQ multiplex PCR; TCRdb's version includes in-frame clones alone and lacks a portion of them. This sample has tens of thousands of clones, with approximately 90% found just once. A remark on this clone: Its matching antigen is unknown.

This TCR was sampled from an adult in good health. Specimen: peripheral blood, collected on day 0 of AZD1222 vaccination.

In DNA, the CDR3 is TGTGCCAGCAGCGCCAGGGGAATCCCAGATACGCAGTATTTT. Protein: CASSARGIPDTQYF. The V gene is TRBV7-9, the J gene TRBJ2-3, with D possibly being TRBD1 (6 bases). Germline V gene lookup returns CDR1 SEHNR and CDR2 FQNEAQ (reference sequence). V gave up 5 bases and J gave up 4 bases, with 13 bases separating them. The CDR3 extends over 14 amino acids.